One and the same sample provided the 6 T cell receptor beta chains below, sequenced in a study of Ad26.COV2.S vaccination and SARS-CoV-2 variants. As to treatment: 15 to 20 received Ad26.COV2.S at low or high dose, single or two shots; 5 received placebo; per-sample allocation not given. The investigators took samples on day 63 after the first vaccine or placebo injection. Profiling relied on immunoSEQ multiplex PCR, and the TCRdb table lists in-frame clones only, not all of them. The sample consists of approximately 340,000 clones, 70% to 90% of them appearing once. Sequences were derived from peripheral blood, sampled in a trial of Ad26.COV2.S vaccine versus placebo. The receptors stem from a person aged 18-65 years who received the Ad26.COV2.S COVID-19 vaccine or a placebo.

The chain employs TRBV20-1 and TRBJ2-1; 7 nucleotides agree with TRBD1. CDR1 and CDR2 from the germline V gene are DFQATT and SNEGSKA (reference sequence). Trimming at V came to 3 bases and at J to 7 bases, leaving 6 bases not matched to a gene. The CDR3 totals 13 residues. The CDR3 here is CSASRTGRNEQFF. DNA of the CDR3: TGCAGTGCTAGTAGGACAGGCAGAAATGAGCAGTTCTTC.

This chain links TRBV9 with TRBJ1-2, with D tentatively TRBD1 (5 bases). The V and J ends lost 0 bases and 1 base respectively, with 10 bases between them. This CDR3 is 15 amino acids long. Germline V gene sequence: CDR1 SGDLS, CDR2 YYNGEE. In DNA form, the CDR3 reads TGTGCCAGCAGCGTAGGTGGGGACTATAACTATGGCTACACCTTC. Amino acids: CASSVGGDYNYGYTF.

The V gene is TRBV28, the J gene TRBJ2-7, with unresolved D. The V end lost 2 bases, the J end lost 5 bases, and 7 bases lay between the germline ends. Germline CDR1 MDHEN, CDR2 SYDVKM. The CDR3 runs 12 residues. The DNA for the CDR3 is TGTGCCAGCAGTTTAGCTGGGGACGAGCAGTACTTC. It specifies CASSLAGDEQYF.

This chain joins TRBV10-1 and TRBJ2-7, with unresolved D. Germline CDR1 and CDR2: WNHNN and SYGVQD (reference sequence). Trimming took off 0 bases at V and 2 bases at J, with 11 bases between the two ends. The CDR3 is made up of 15 amino acids. CDR3 residues: CASSESRAKPYEQYF. The CDR3, as DNA: TGCGCCAGCAGTGAGTCCCGGGCCAAGCCCTACGAGCAGTACTTC.

The chain combines TRBV11-2 with TRBJ1-1, with 8 bases fitting TRBD1. This CDR3 region has 15 residues. The germline gives CDR1 SGHAT, CDR2 FQNNGV. Losses at the gene ends were 5 bases for V and 3 bases for J; bases not matched to a gene: 8. CDR3 sequence reads: CASSPTDRDDTEAFF. Written as DNA, the CDR3 is TGTGCCAGCAGCCCGACGGACAGGGACGACACTGAAGCTTTCTTT. The variable domain in full, completed from reference TRBV11-2 and TRBJ1-1, reads EAGVAQSPRYKIIEKRQSVAFWCNPISGHATLYWYQQILGQGPKLLIQFQNNGVVDDSQLPKDRFSAERLKGVDSTLKIQPAKLEDSAVYLCASSPTDRDDTEAFFGQGTRLTVV.

The J gene is TRBJ2-1, the V gene TRBV5-1; D call uncertain. Germline V lookup: CDR1 SGHRS, CDR2 YFSETQ. The CDR3 spans 15 residues. Trimming cost V 0 bases and J 5 bases, with 12 bases left between them. The CDR3 region has the DNA TGCGCCAGCAGCTTGGGGTTGGGCGGTGACAATGAGCAGTTCTTC. As protein: CASSLGLGGDNEQFF.